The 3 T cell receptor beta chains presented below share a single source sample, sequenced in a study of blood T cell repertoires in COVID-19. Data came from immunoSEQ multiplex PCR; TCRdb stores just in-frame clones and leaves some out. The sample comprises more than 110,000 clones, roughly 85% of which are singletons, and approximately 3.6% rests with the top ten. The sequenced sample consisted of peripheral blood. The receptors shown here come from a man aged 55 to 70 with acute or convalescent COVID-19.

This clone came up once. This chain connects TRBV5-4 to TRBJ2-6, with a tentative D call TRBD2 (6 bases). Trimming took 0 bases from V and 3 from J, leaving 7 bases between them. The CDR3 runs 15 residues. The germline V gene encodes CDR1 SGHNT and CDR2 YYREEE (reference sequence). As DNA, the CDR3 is TGTGCCAGCAGCTTGGCGGGGGTTGGGGCCAACGTCCTGACTTTC. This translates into CASSLAGVGANVLTF.

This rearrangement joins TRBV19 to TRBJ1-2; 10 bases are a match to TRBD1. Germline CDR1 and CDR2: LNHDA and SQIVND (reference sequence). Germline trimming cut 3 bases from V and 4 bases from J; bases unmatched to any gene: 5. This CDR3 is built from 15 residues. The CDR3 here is CASSIQGQGGYGYTF. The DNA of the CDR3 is TGTGCCAGTAGTATCCAAGGACAGGGGGGCTATGGCTACACCTTC.

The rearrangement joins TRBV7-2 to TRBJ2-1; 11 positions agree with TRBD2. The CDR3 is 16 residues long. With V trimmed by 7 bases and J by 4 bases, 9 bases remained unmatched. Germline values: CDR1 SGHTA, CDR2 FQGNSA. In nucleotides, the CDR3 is TGTGCCAGCATCCTTCGTCTAGCGGGAGGTTACAATGAGCAGTTCTTC. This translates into CASILRLAGGYNEQFF.